This section outlines one TCR beta chain sequence together with its context. Its antigen has not been determined. The record has no base qualities; no much larger clone is one base away. CDR1 is given as MNHEY and CDR2 as SMNVEV, both from the germline V gene (reference sequence). Taken from cysteine to phenylalanine, the CDR3 has 17 residues. Of the read, only the CDR3 DNA is kept; its 51 bases are in frame from base 1. V is trimmed back by 1 base and J by 8 bases, and the junction contains 12 bases that no gene match accounts for. The sample originates from a study of persistence of HIV-infected CD4 T cells (TCRdb year 2020). Regarding the complete study: The median time participants had been on suppressive ART was about 8 years. Peripheral blood samples of up to roughly 200 mL were collected at multiple time points, except for two participants, who underwent leukapheresis at a single time point. The study isolated CMV- and HIV-1 Gag-responding CD4+ T cells from ART-treated individuals to examine antigen-driven clonal expansion of HIV-1-infected cells. The clonality of all cells in each sorted population was assessed by TCRbeta sequencing, whereas the clonality of infected cells was assessed by proviral sequencing. In the cross-participant TCR cluster analysis, about 8 participants were included for CMV and over five participants were included for Gag. The full study reports these points: Bulk TCR analyses could not be limited to the rare CMV-responding cells that actually contained HIV-1 proviruses. Antigen-responding cells were enriched for expanded CDR3beta sequences that were degenerate, which suggests that CD4+ responses to CMV and Gag underwent convergent selection. Within the same sorted populations, TCR oligoclonality correlated with proviral oligoclonality. TCRbeta richness in CMV- and Gag-responding cells was significantly lower than in anti-CD3/anti-CD28-responding cells; CMV-responding cells had higher oligoclonality than CD3/CD28-stimulated and Gag-responding cells. Few individuals were included in the study, and only a limited range of antigens was tested.

What this sample's treatment or condition label stands for: suppressive antiretroviral therapy. Lysates of CMV-infected fibroblasts were used at 8 to 10 ug/mL for cell stimulation. Sorting of responding CD4+ T cells was based on upregulation of both CD40 ligand and CD69. HIV-1-infected adults in whom suppressive ART had been started during chronic infection were enrolled as participants. Participants had undetectable plasma HIV-1 RNA below 50 copies/mL for at least 4 years. To be included, a participant needed positive CMV serology and a CD4+ T cell count above 400 cells/uL. Before stimulation, PBMCs were isolated using density centrifugation and then depleted of CD8+ T cells. Stimulation of CD8-depleted PBMCs was carried out for approximately 17 hours with anti-CD28/CD49d costimulation, CD40-blocking antibody and enfuvirtide, to prevent new infections. Cell sorting was performed on a Beckman Coulter MoFlo Legacy or XDP sorter, and dead cells were excluded with propidium iodide. Genomic DNA was extracted using the QIAamp DNA Mini Kit for samples with more than one million cells and using the Quick-DNA Microprep Kit for all other samples.

The immunoSEQ hsTCRB assay version 4, run in survey mode, was used to sequence TCRbeta repertoires from genomic DNA. Genomic DNA was diluted to approximately 9.4 ng/uL, and up to 1 ug per sample was used for TCRbeta sequencing. Per the original workflow: TCRbeta data analysis was done in ImmunoSeq Analyzer 3.0, and diversity was calculated on productive nucleotide rearrangements. Lower-bound TCR diversity was estimated with the improved Chao index, and clonality with the Gini coefficient using the Immunarch R package. Different nucleotide rearrangements encoding the same CDR3beta amino acid sequence were counted as distinct clonotypes. Differential abundance analysis found TCRbeta sequences that were significantly enriched in antigen-responding cells compared with anti-CD3/anti-CD28-activated cells. GLIPH2 grouped TCRs by predicted peptide-MHC specificity, both within each participant and across combined participant data sets. TCRdb carries this immuneACCESS record with in-frame sequences only. Its versions omit some clonotypes, under half of them owing to an unresolved V gene in the studies checked, with the rest unexplained. That table gives V, J and clone size, and the DNA gave D and trimming. The sample data list approximately 13,000 clones, and about three quarters of these were observed just once. Clones ranked in the top ten supply approximately 17% of the sample.

The TCR was taken from an adult man with HIV who was CMV-seropositive. The chain is made from TRBV27 and TRBJ1-4, and 8 junctional nucleotides match TRBD1. This specimen was CD4+ T cells sorted from PBMCs after roughly 18-hour stimulation, taken from a patient who received antiretroviral therapy. In light of the paper, this sample's cell subset or site label describes: CD40L+CD69+ CD4 T cells responding to CMV lysate. The nucleotides read TGTGCCAGCAGTTTATTTATATGGACAGGGAAGGGGGAAAAACTGTTTTTT. Its protein product is CASSLFIWTGKGEKLFF.